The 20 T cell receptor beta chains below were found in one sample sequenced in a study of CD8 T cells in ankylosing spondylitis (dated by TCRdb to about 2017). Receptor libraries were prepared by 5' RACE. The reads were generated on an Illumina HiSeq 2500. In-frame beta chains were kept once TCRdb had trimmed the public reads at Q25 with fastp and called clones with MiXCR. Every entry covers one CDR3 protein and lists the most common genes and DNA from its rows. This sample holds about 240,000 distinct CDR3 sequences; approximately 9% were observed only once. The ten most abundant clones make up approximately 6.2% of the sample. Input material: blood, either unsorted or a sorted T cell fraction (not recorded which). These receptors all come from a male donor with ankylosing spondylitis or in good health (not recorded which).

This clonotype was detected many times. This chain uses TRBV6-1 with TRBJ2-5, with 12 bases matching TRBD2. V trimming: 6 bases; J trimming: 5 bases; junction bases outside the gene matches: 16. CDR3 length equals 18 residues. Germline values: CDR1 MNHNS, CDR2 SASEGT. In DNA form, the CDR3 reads TGTGCCAGCAGGGGGGGGTTTTGGACTAGCGGGAAGACGGAGACCCAGTACTTC. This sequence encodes CASRGGFWTSGKTETQYF.

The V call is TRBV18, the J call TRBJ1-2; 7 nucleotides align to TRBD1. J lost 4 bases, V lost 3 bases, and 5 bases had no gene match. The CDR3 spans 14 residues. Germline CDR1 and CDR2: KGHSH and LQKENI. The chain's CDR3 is CASSPPDRSYGYTF. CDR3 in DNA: TGTGCCAGCTCACCCCCGGACAGGAGCTATGGCTACACCTTC.

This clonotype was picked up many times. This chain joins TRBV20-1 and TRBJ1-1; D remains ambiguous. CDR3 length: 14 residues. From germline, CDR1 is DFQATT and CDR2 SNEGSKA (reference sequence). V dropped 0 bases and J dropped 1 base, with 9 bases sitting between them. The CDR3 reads CSARDRLGNTEAFF. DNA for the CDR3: TGCAGTGCTAGAGATCGGCTGGGGAACACTGAAGCTTTCTTT.

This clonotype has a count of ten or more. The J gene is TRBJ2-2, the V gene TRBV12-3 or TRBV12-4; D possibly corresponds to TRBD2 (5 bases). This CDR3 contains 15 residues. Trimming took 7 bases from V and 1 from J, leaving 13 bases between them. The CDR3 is CASTPAAVNTGELFF. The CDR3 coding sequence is TGTGCCAGCACCCCAGCGGCGGTGAACACCGGGGAGCTGTTTTTT.

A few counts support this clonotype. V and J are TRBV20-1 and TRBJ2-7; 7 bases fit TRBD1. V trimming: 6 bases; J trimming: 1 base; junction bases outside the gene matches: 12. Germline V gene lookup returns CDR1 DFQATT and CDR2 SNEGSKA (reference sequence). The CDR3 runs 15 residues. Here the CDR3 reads CSAPPRDRLSYEQYF. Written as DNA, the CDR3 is TGCAGTGCCCCTCCCCGGGACAGATTATCCTACGAGCAGTACTTC.

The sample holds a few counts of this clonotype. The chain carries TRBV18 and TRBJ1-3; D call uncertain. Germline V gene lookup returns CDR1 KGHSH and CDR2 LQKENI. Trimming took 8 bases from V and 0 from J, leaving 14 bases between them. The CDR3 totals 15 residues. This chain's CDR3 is CASHRAGSSGNTIYF. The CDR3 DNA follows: TGTGCCAGCCACCGGGCGGGAAGCTCTGGAAACACCATATATTTT.

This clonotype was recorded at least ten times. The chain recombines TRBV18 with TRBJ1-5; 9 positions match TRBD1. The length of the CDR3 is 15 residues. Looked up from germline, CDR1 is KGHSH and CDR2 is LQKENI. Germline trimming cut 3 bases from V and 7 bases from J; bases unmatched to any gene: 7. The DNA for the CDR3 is TGTGCCAGCTCACCTTGGGACAGGGAAGACCAGCCCCAGCATTTT. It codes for CASSPWDREDQPQHF. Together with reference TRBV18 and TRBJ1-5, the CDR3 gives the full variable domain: NAGVMQNPRHLVRRRGQEARLRCSPMKGHSHVYWYRQLPEEGLKFMVYLQKENIIDESGMPKERFSAEFPKEGPSILRIQQVVRGDSAAYFCASSPWDREDQPQHFGDGTRLSIL.

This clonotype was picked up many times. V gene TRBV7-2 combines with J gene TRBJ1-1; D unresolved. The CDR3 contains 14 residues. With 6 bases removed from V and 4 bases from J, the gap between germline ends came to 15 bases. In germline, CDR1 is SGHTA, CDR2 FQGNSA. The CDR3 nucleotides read TGTGCCAGCAGAGATGGGTCCAGGACCACTGAAGCTTTCTTT. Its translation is CASRDGSRTTEAFF.

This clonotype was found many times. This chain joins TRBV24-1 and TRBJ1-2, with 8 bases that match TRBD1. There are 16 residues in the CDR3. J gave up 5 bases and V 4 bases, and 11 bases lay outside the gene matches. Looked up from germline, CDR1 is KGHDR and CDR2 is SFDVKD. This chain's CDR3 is CATSDGQGSGRYGYTF. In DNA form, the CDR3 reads TGTGCCACCAGTGACGGACAGGGTTCGGGACGGTATGGCTACACCTTC.

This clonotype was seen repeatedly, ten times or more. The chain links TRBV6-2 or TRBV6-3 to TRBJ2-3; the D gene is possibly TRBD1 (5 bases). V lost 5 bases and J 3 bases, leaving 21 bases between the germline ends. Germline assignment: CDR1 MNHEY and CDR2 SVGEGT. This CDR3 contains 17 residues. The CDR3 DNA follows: TGTGCCAGCAGTCCGGACCCCAGGGATACCATGACAGATACGCAGTATTTT. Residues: CASSPDPRDTMTDTQYF.

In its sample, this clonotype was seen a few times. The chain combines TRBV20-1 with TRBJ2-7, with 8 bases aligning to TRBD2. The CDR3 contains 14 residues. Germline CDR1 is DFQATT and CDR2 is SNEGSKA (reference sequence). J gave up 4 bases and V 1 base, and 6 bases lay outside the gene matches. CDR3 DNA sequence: TGCAGTGCTAGAGGTGGGACTAGTGAGTACGAGCAGTACTTC. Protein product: CSARGGTSEYEQYF.

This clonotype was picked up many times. The CDR3 here is CANNQGQNYGYTF. As DNA, the CDR3 is TGTGCCAACAACCAAGGACAGAACTATGGCTACACCTTC. This rearrangement joins TRBV10-3 to TRBJ1-2; a possible D gene is TRBD1 (6 bases). The CDR3 has 13 amino acids. The germline CDR1 and CDR2 sequences are ENHRY and SYGVKD. Trimming took off 10 bases at V and 2 bases at J, with 14 bases between the two ends.

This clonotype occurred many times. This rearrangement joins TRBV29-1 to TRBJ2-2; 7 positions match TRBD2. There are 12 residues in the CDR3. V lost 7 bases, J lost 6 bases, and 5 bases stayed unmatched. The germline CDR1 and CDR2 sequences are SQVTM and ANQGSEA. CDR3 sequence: CSGGRGAGELFF. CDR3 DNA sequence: TGCAGCGGCGGACGGGGGGCCGGGGAGCTGTTTTTT.

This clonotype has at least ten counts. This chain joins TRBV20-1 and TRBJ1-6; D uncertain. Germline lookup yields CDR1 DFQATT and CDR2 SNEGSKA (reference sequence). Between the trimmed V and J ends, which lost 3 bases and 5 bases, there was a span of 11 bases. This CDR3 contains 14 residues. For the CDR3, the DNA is TGCAGTGCTAGTAGCCGGCGGCATAATTCACCCCTCCACTTT. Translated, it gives CSASSRRHNSPLHF.

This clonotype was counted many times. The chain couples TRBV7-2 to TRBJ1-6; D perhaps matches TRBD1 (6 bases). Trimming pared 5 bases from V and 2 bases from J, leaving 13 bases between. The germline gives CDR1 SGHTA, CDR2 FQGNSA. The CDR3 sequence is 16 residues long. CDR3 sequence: CASSMQGIPYNSPLHF. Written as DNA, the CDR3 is TGTGCCAGCAGCATGCAGGGGATCCCCTATAATTCACCCCTCCACTTT. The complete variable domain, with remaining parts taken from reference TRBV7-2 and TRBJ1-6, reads GAGVSQSPSNKVTEKGKDVELRCDPISGHTALYWYRQSLGQGLEFLIYFQGNSAPDKSGLPSDRFSAERTGGSVSTLTIQRTQQEDSAVYLCASSMQGIPYNSPLHFGNGTRLTVT.

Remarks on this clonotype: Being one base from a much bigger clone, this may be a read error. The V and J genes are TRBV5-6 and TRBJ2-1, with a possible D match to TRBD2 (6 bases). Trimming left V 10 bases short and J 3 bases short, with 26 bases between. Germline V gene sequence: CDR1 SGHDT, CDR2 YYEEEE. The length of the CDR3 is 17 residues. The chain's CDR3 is CAPKKEGRPAYYNEQFF. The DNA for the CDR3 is TGTGCCCCCAAAAAGGAGGGGAGGCCGGCCTACTACAATGAGCAGTTCTTC.

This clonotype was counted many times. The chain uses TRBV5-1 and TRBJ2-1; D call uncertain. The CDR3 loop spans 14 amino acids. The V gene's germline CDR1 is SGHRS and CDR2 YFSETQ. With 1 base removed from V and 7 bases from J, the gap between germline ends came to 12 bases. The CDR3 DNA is TGCGCCAGCAGCTTGTTGGATAGACCGAATGAGCAGTTCTTC. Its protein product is CASSLLDRPNEQFF.

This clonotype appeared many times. The chain's CDR3 is CASSANRGRQFF. CDR3 DNA: TGTGCCAGCAGTGCGAACCGGGGGCGGCAGTTCTTC. V is TRBV12-3 or TRBV12-4 and J is TRBJ2-1; D possibly matches TRBD1 or TRBD2 (6 bases each). V gave up 5 bases and J gave up 12 bases, with 14 bases separating them. The CDR3 totals 12 residues.

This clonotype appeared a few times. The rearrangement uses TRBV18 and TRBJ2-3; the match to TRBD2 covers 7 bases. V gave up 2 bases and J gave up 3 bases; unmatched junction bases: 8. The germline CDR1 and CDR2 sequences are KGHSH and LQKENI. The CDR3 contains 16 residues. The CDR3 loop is CASSPMSGIRTDTQYF. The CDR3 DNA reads TGTGCCAGCTCACCAATGAGCGGGATACGGACAGATACGCAGTATTTT.

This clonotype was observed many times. The DNA of the CDR3 is TGCAGTGCTAGAGATCGATGGAAATACGAGCAGTACTTC. The encoded protein is CSARDRWKYEQYF. The rearrangement links TRBV20-1 to TRBJ2-7, with unresolved D. Deletions cut 0 bases from V and 4 bases from J, with 10 bases between. CDR1 DFQATT and CDR2 SNEGSKA come from the germline V gene (reference sequence). The CDR3 is 13 amino acids.